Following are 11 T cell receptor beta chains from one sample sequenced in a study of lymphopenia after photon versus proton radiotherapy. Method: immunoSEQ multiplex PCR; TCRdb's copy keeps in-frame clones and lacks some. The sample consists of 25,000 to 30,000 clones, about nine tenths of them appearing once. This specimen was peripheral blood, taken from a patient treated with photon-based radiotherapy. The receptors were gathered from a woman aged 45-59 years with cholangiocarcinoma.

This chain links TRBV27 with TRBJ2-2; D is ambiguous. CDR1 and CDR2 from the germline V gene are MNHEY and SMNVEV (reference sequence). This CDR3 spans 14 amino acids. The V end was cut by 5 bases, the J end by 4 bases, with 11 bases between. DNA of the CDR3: TGTGCCAGCAGTCCCCCCTCCCCCACCGGGGAGCTGTTTTTT. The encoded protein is CASSPPSPTGELFF.

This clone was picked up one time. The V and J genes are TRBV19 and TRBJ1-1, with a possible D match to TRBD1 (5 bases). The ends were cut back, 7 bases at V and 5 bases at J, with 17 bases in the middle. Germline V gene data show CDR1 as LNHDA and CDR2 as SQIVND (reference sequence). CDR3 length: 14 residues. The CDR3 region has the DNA TGTGCCAGTAACCGGGAGGGGCGGCGGACTGAAGCTTTCTTT. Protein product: CASNREGRRTEAFF.

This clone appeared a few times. The CDR3 spells CASSPYPYGYTF. The CDR3 coding sequence is TGTGCCAGCAGTCCCTACCCCTATGGCTACACCTTC. J is TRBJ1-2 and V is TRBV6-5, with unresolved D. CDR3 length equals 12 residues. The V and J ends lost 5 bases and 4 bases respectively, with 8 bases between them. Germline values: CDR1 MNHEY, CDR2 SVGAGI.

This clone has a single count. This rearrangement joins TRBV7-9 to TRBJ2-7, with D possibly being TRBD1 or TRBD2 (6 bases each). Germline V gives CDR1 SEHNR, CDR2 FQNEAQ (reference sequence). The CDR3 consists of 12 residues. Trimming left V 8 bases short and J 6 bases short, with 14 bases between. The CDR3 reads CASQLGGGEQYF. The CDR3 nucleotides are TGTGCCAGCCAATTAGGGGGAGGCGAGCAGTACTTC.

The CDR3 here is CASSLSGSRSGQKIQPQHF. DNA for the CDR3: TGTGCCAGCAGTTTATCGGGCAGTAGATCGGGACAGAAAATTCAGCCCCAGCATTTT. The J gene is TRBJ1-5, the V gene TRBV27, with TRBD1 matching 7 bases. The CDR3 extends over 19 amino acids. V gave up 0 bases and J gave up 6 bases; unmatched junction bases: 17. Germline lookup yields CDR1 MNHEY and CDR2 SMNVEV (reference sequence).

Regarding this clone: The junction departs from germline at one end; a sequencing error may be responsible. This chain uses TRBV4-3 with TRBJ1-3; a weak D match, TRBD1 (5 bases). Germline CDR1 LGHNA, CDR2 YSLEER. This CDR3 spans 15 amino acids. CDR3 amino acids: CASSLQIGEGAGVSF. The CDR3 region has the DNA TGCGCCAGCAGCCTACAGATTGGGGAAGGGGCTGGAGTTAGTTTT.

The CDR3 DNA reads TGTGCCAGCAGCTTAGGGATACAGGGAAACGAAAAACTGTTTTTT. It specifies CASSLGIQGNEKLFF. The chain links TRBV7-9 to TRBJ1-4, with a weak D call TRBD1 (6 bases). The V gene lost 1 base and the J gene lost 8 bases, with 14 bases spanning the gap. The CDR3 length is 15 residues. The germline gives CDR1 SEHNR, CDR2 FQNEAQ (reference sequence).

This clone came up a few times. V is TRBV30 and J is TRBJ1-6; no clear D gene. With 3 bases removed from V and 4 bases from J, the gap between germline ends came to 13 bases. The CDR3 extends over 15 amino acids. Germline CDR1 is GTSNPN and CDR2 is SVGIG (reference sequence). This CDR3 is CAWRSTTAYNSPLHF. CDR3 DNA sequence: TGTGCCTGGAGGTCTACTACAGCTTATAATTCACCCCTCCACTTT.

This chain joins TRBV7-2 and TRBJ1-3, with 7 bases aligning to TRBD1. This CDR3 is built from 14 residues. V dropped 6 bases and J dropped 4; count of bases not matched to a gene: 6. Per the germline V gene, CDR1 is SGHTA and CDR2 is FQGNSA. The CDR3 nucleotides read TGTGCCAGCAGACCCCCGGGACAGGGAAACACCATATATTTT. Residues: CASRPPGQGNTIYF.

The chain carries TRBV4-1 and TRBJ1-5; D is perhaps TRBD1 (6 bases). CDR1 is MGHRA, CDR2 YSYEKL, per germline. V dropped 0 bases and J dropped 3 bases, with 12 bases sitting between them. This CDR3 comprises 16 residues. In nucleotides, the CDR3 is TGCGCCAGCAGCCAAGATCAAGGGGGGTACAATCAGCCCCAGCATTTT. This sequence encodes CASSQDQGGYNQPQHF.

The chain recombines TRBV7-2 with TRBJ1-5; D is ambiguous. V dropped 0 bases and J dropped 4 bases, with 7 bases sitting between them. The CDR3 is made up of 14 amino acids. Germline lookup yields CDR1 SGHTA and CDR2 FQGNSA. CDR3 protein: CASSLAGSNQPQHF. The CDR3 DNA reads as TGTGCCAGCAGCTTAGCAGGGAGTAATCAGCCCCAGCATTTT.